In its sample, the clone carrying this T cell receptor beta chain ranks as medium-sized. This specimen comes from a study of CD8 T cells in ankylosing spondylitis. Library preparation for TCR beta used quantitative 5'-RACE with molecular barcodes. From the 5' RACE reads, TCRdb called clonotypes with MiXCR, one entry per CDR3 protein. The data contain around 250,000 distinct CDR3 sequences, roughly a third of them seen just once; the ten biggest clones take up around 4%. V lost 7 bases to trimming and J lost 11 bases, with 8 bases between them. The CDR3 has 8 residues. Germline CDR1 is SQVTM and CDR2 is ANQGSEA.

Specimen: blood, either unsorted or a sorted T cell fraction (not recorded which). The chain couples TRBV29-1 to TRBJ1-1; no firm D call. This receptor was identified in a male donor with ankylosing spondylitis or in good health (not recorded which). DNA of the CDR3: TGCAGCGCCTGGGCCGCTTTCTTT. Translation gives CSAWAAFF.